One sample yielded the 8 T cell receptor beta chains listed below, sequenced in a study of human T cells and chemical hapten exposure. Using its own MiXCR run on the RACE reads, TCRdb lists one record per CDR3 protein. The sample comprises 80,000 to 100,000 distinct CDR3 sequences, about 10% of which are singletons, and around 5% rests with the top ten. Time point specified: patch test 2, 6 weeks after DPC sensitization. Treatment denoted: therapeutic diphenylcyclopropenone sensitization with weekly scalp DPC. Sample: whole blood, taken in connection with sensitization to the hapten diphenylcyclopropenone (DPC). These receptor sequences come from a woman aged 45-60 years with alopecia areata. Some clones in this sample may be carry-over from other donors' samples.

This clonotype occurred many times. The J gene is TRBJ2-1, the V gene TRBV20-1; D not certain. This CDR3 comprises 14 residues. V dropped 4 bases and J dropped 1 base, with 11 bases sitting between them. Germline V gene sequence: CDR1 DFQATT, CDR2 SNEGSKA (reference sequence). The CDR3 spells CSAISRVSYNEQFF. Written as DNA, the CDR3 is TGCAGTGCTATCTCCCGTGTTTCCTACAATGAGCAGTTCTTC.

There are many counts of this clonotype. This rearrangement joins TRBV5-6 to TRBJ2-7, with 7 bases aligning to TRBD1. With V trimmed by 7 bases and J by 0 bases, 10 bases remained unmatched. This CDR3 has 15 amino acids. Germline lookup yields CDR1 SGHDT and CDR2 YYEEEE. The CDR3 is CASGSYRGRSYEQYF. Written as DNA, the CDR3 is TGTGCCAGCGGATCCTACAGGGGTCGCTCCTACGAGCAGTACTTC.

At least ten counts were recorded for this clonotype. J is TRBJ1-5 and V is TRBV19; D possibly corresponds to TRBD1 (5 bases). V lost 3 bases and J lost 9, with 18 bases in between. This CDR3 comprises 15 residues. Germline values: CDR1 LNHDA, CDR2 SQIVND (reference sequence). CDR3 region: CASSISQGPQGPQHF. The CDR3 DNA follows: TGTGCCAGTAGTATTTCGCAGGGCCCTCAGGGGCCCCAGCATTTT.

This clonotype was seen repeatedly, ten times or more. The J gene is TRBJ2-6, the V gene TRBV4-3; the match to TRBD2 covers 10 bases. Trimming cost V 2 bases and J 0 bases; bases outside gene matches: 7. Germline CDR1 and CDR2: LGHNA and YSLEER. The CDR3 has 19 amino acids. CDR3 DNA: TGCGCCAGCAGCCAACCTAGCGGGAGTGGGATCTCTGGGGCCAACGTCCTGACTTTC. Protein sequence: CASSQPSGSGISGANVLTF.

This chain connects TRBV7-8 to TRBJ1-1; TRBD1 might be the D (5 bases). CDR3 size: 15 residues. From germline, CDR1 is SGHVS and CDR2 FQNEAQ. Deletions cut 5 bases from V and 2 bases from J, with 15 bases between. The CDR3 nucleotides read TGTGCCAGCAGCCCCGGGGACCGGAGAAACACTGAAGCTTTCTTT. Amino acid sequence: CASSPGDRRNTEAFF. Variable domain in full (rest from reference TRBV7-8 and TRBJ1-1): GAGVSQSPRYKVAKRGQDVALRCDPISGHVSLFWYQQALGQGPEFLTYFQNEAQLDKSGLPSDRFFAERPEGSVSTLKIQRTQQEDSAVYLCASSPGDRRNTEAFFGQGTRLTVV.

This clonotype has more than one count but fewer than ten. V usage is TRBV20-1 and J usage is TRBJ2-5; 8 positions match TRBD1. Germline V gene lookup returns CDR1 DFQATT and CDR2 SNEGSKA (reference sequence). V trimming: 5 bases; J trimming: 4 bases; junction bases outside the gene matches: 6. CDR3 length equals 13 residues. Written as DNA, the CDR3 is TGCAGTGCTCCAGGGGGCGCCACAGAGACCCAGTACTTC. Residues: CSAPGGATETQYF.

The chain joins TRBV6-2 or TRBV6-3 to TRBJ1-4, with a possible D match to TRBD1 (5 bases). CDR1 is MNHEY, CDR2 SVGEGT, per germline. V lost 10 bases, J lost 7 bases, and 16 bases lay in between. The CDR3 sequence is 13 residues long. The CDR3 is CATGRVRGEKLFF. The CDR3 nucleotides read TGTGCCACCGGAAGGGTGAGGGGTGAAAAACTGTTTTTT.

This clonotype has ten or more counts. This chain connects TRBV20-1 to TRBJ2-5, with TRBD2 identical over 7 bases. The germline V gene has CDR1 DFQATT and CDR2 SNEGSKA (reference sequence). The V segment lost 2 bases and the J segment 2 bases; nucleotides outside the gene matches: 8. The CDR3 runs 15 residues. Written as DNA, the CDR3 is TGCAGTGCTAGAAAGGCGGCTAGCGGACAAGAGACCCAGTACTTC. This encodes CSARKAASGQETQYF.